This entry lists 13 T cell receptor beta chains sequenced from one sample in a study of blood T cell repertoires in COVID-19 (TCRdb year 2020). Library preparation used the immunoSEQ multiplex PCR assay. TCRdb's version of the immuneACCESS table is confined to in-frame rearrangements and falls short of the full clone set. An unresolved V gene accounts for under half of the shortfall where checked; the remainder is of unknown origin. For this sample there are 290,000 or so clones; approximately 89% appear just once. The ten largest clonotypes hold under 3% of the sample. The sequenced sample consisted of PBMCs or T cells enriched from blood (not recorded which). These receptors were taken from a woman aged 18-29 years who had recovered from COVID-19.

The chain employs TRBV7-2 and TRBJ1-2; 11 nucleotides line up with TRBD1. V was pared by 5 bases and J by 4 bases, with 9 bases of the junction left unmatched. The germline CDR1 and CDR2 sequences are SGHTA and FQGNSA. The CDR3 extends over 16 amino acids. The CDR3 region has the DNA TGTGCCAGCAGCGCTGGGACAGGGGGGTATCGCTATGGCTACACCTTC. This translates into CASSAGTGGYRYGYTF.

This rearrangement joins TRBV9 to TRBJ2-7; 8 bases fit TRBD1. V shed 4 bases, J shed 0 bases, and the junction held 6 bases outside the gene matches. Germline CDR1 and CDR2: SGDLS and YYNGEE. This CDR3 is built from 15 residues. The CDR3 region is CASSPGDRPSYEQYF. The CDR3 region has the DNA TGTGCCAGCAGCCCGGGGGACAGGCCCTCCTACGAGCAGTACTTC.

At least ten counts were recorded for this clone. The V gene is TRBV10-3, the J gene TRBJ1-4, with D possibly TRBD1 on 5 matching bases. The ends were cut back, 3 bases at V and 7 bases at J, with 15 bases in the middle. The CDR3 runs to 15 residues. Germline lookup yields CDR1 ENHRY and CDR2 SYGVKD. CDR3 residues: CAISEGEGRSEKLFF. The CDR3 bases are TGTGCCATCAGTGAAGGGGAGGGTAGGAGTGAAAAACTGTTTTTT.

The chain links TRBV18 to TRBJ2-1, with TRBD2 matching over 9 bases. This CDR3 comprises 15 residues. Germline loops: CDR1 KGHSH, CDR2 LQKENI. Trimming took 3 bases from V and 14 from J; bases not matched to a gene: 14. CDR3 nucleotides: TGTGCCAGCTCACCGGCCGGGCGGGAGGGCCTTTGGGAGTTCTTC. As protein: CASSPAGREGLWEFF. Combining the CDR3 with reference TRBV18 and TRBJ2-1 gives the whole variable domain NAGVMQNPRHLVRRRGQEARLRCSPMKGHSHVYWYRQLPEEGLKFMVYLQKENIIDESGMPKERFSAEFPKEGPSILRIQQVVRGDSAAYFCASSPAGREGLWEFFGPGTRLTVL.

The rearrangement joins TRBV21-1 to TRBJ1-2; the DNA was not used to check the table's D call, TRBD1. TRBV21-1 is a pseudogene segment. This CDR3 spans 13 amino acids. CDR3 sequence (DNA): TGTGCCAGCACTCTGGACAGGTCGCATGGCTACACCTTC. Residues: CASTLDRSHGYTF.

The chain uses TRBV7-7 and TRBJ2-1; D is undetermined. Deletions cut 5 bases from V and 5 bases from J, with 10 bases between. Germline V CDR1 and CDR2: SSHAT, FNYEAQ (reference sequence). The CDR3 is 13 residues long. The CDR3 nucleotides are TGTGCCAGCAGCCAAGACCAGGACAATGAGCAGTTCTTC. Translated, it gives CASSQDQDNEQFF.

The chain uses TRBV7-8 and TRBJ2-2; weak D call: TRBD2 (6 bases). This CDR3 region has 17 residues. Germline lookup yields CDR1 SGHVS and CDR2 FQNEAQ. Trimming removed 2 bases at V and 4 bases at J, with 17 bases between. The DNA of the CDR3 is TGTGCCAGCAGCTTACTTCGGGGGAGAGGTCGCACCGGGGAGCTGTTTTTT. Its protein product is CASSLLRGRGRTGELFF.

This clone was seen just once. The chain is built from TRBV7-9 and TRBJ1-3; the match to TRBD1 covers 8 bases. Germline V gene lookup returns CDR1 SEHNR and CDR2 FQNEAQ (reference sequence). The CDR3 spans 15 residues. Unmatched junction bases numbered 8, after V lost 3 bases and J lost 7 bases. DNA for the CDR3: TGTGCCAGCAGCTTGACCCAGGGACAGGCGAACACCATATATTTT. Translation: CASSLTQGQANTIYF.

The V and J genes are TRBV7-2 and TRBJ1-1; unclear D gene. This CDR3 is built from 16 residues. With 0 bases removed from V and 2 bases from J, the gap between germline ends came to 13 bases. CDR1 is SGHTA and CDR2 is FQGNSA in the germline V gene. In DNA form, the CDR3 reads TGTGCCAGCAGCTTAGCGAGGCCCAGAAGTAACACTGAAGCTTTCTTT. Translated, it gives CASSLARPRSNTEAFF.

The CDR3 here is CSVNPGTAGGEQYF. The DNA of the CDR3 is TGCAGCGTGAACCCCGGGACGGCGGGGGGCGAGCAGTACTTC. V is TRBV29-1 and J is TRBJ2-7, with 8 bases identical to TRBD2. The CDR3 is 14 residues long. J was trimmed by 6 bases and V by 6 bases; bases with no gene match: 13. The germline CDR1 and CDR2 sequences are SQVTM and ANQGSEA.

The CDR3 spells CASSIKAGGGNEQFF. The CDR3 coding sequence is TGTGCCAGTAGTATAAAAGCGGGAGGTGGGAATGAGCAGTTCTTC. The chain combines TRBV19 with TRBJ2-1, with 9 bases that match TRBD2. Germline-derived CDR1 and CDR2 are LNHDA and SQIVND (reference sequence). This CDR3 spans 15 amino acids. With V trimmed by 2 bases and J by 7 bases, 6 bases remained unmatched. The full variable domain, rest sourced from reference TRBV19 and TRBJ2-1, is DGGITQSPKYLFRKEGQNVTLSCEQNLNHDAMYWYRQDPGQGLRLIYYSQIVNDFQKGDIAEGYSVSREKKESFPLTVTSAQKNPTAFYLCASSIKAGGGNEQFFGPGTRLTVL.

The rearrangement joins TRBV5-4 to TRBJ2-3, with TRBD2 matching 7 bases. Germline V lookup: CDR1 SGHNT, CDR2 YYREEE (reference sequence). This CDR3 contains 15 residues. Trimming cost V 2 bases and J 3 bases; bases outside gene matches: 6. The CDR3 nucleotides read TGTGCCAGCAGCTTCACGAACGGGAGGACAGATACGCAGTATTTT. As protein: CASSFTNGRTDTQYF. The whole variable domain, remainder taken from reference TRBV5-4 and TRBJ2-3, is ETGVTQSPTHLIKTRGQQVTLRCSSQSGHNTVSWYQQALGQGPQFIFQYYREEENGRGNFPPRFSGLQFPNYSSELNVNALELDDSALYLCASSFTNGRTDTQYFGPGTRLTVL.

The chain uses TRBV7-6 and TRBJ1-1; D might be TRBD1 (5 bases). V lost 2 bases and J 0 bases, leaving 10 bases between the germline ends. The CDR3 length is 15 residues. CDR1 and CDR2 (germline): SGHVS, FNYEAQ. The CDR3 nucleotides are TGTGCCAGCAGCTTATCGCAGGGCATGAACACTGAAGCTTTCTTT. Protein product: CASSLSQGMNTEAFF.